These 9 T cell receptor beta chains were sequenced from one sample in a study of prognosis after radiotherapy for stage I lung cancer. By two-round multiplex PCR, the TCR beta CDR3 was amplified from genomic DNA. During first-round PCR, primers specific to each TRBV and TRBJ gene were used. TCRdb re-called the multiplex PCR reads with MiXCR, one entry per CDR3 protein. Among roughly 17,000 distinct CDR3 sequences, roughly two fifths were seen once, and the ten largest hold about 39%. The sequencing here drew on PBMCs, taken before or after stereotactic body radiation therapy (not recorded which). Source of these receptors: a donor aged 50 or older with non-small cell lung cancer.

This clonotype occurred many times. The chain's CDR3 is CASRGGGAYEQYF. The CDR3 DNA reads as TGTGCCAGCAGAGGCGGGGGGGCCTACGAGCAGTACTTC. This chain uses TRBV3-1 with TRBJ2-7, with 9 bases that match TRBD2. Per germline, CDR1 LGHDT and CDR2 YNNKEL (reference sequence). J gave up 2 bases and V 6 bases, and 2 bases lay outside the gene matches. The CDR3 sequence is 13 residues long.

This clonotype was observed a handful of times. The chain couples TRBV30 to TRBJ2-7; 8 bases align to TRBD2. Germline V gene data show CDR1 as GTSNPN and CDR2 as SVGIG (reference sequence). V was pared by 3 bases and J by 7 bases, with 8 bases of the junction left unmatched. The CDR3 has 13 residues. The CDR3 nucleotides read TGTGCCTGGAGGATGCGGGGGGCGGGGGAGCAGTACTTC. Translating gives CAWRMRGAGEQYF. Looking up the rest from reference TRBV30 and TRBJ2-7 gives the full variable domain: SQTIHQWPATLVQPVGSPLSLECTVEGTSNPNLYWYRQAAGRGLQLLFYSVGIGQISSEVPQNLSASRPQDRQFILSSKKLLLSDSGFYLCAWRMRGAGEQYFGPGTRLTVT.

The CDR3 DNA sequence: TGTGCCAGCAGTCTGGACAGGGTAACTGAAGCTTTCTTT. This sequence encodes CASSLDRVTEAFF. This chain links TRBV6-2 or TRBV6-3 with TRBJ1-1; TRBD1 agrees at 8 bases. CDR1 and CDR2 (germline): MNHEY, SVGEGT. The CDR3 is 13 residues long. J was trimmed by 5 bases and V by 5 bases; bases with no gene match: 4.

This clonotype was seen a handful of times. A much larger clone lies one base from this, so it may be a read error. CDR3 loop: CASSSRAGGSQEQYF. The CDR3 region has the DNA TGTGCCAGCTCATCAAGGGCAGGGGGATCGCAAGAGCAGTACTTC. The chain has TRBV18 and TRBJ2-7; 7 nucleotides align to TRBD1. Germline V gene sequence: CDR1 KGHSH, CDR2 LQKENI. The V and J ends lost 5 bases and 7 bases, in that order; junction bases with no gene match: 14. CDR3 length equals 15 residues. The full variable domain, rest sourced from reference TRBV18 and TRBJ2-7, is NAGVMQNPRHLVRRRGQEARLRCSPMKGHSHVYWYRQLPEEGLKFMVYLQKENIIDESGMPKERFSAEFPKEGPSILRIQQVVRGDSAAYFCASSSRAGGSQEQYFGPGTRLTVT.

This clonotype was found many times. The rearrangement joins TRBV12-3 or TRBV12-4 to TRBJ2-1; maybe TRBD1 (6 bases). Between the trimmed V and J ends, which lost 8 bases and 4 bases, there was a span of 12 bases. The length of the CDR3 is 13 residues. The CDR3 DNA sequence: TGTGCCAGCTGCATGGACAGTTACAATGAGCAGTTCTTC. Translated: CASCMDSYNEQFF.

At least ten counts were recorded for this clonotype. The CDR3 is CASRFGQGNNSPLHF. For the CDR3, the DNA is TGTGCCAGCAGGTTCGGACAGGGGAATAATTCACCCCTCCACTTT. The rearrangement uses TRBV12-3 or TRBV12-4 and TRBJ1-6; TRBD1 agrees at 9 bases. With 6 bases clipped from V and 5 bases from J, the junction kept 5 bases outside the gene matches. The CDR3 is 15 amino acids.

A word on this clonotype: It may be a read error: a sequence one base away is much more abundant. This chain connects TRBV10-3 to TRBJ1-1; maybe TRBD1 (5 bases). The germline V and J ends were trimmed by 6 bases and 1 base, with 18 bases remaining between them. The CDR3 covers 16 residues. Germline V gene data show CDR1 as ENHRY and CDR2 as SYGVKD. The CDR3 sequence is CAIRGQGPVTNTEAFF. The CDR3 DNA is TGTGCCATCAGGGGGCAGGGACCGGTTACGAACACTGAAGCTTTCTTT.

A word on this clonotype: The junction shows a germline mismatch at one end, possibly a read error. CDR3 region: CASSLALGGTEDLF. The CDR3 coding sequence is TGTGCCAGCAGTTTAGCGTTGGGGGGGACTGAAGATTTATTT. This chain connects TRBV12-3 or TRBV12-4 to TRBJ1-1; TRBD1 is a possible D gene (5 bases). CDR3 length: 14 amino acids.

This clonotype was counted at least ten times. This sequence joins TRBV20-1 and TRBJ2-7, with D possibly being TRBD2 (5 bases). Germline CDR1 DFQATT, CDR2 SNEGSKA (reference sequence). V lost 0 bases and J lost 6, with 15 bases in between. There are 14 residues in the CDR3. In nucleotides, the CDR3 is TGCAGTGCTAGAGACGTTGAGAGGGCGGTCGAGCAGTACTTC. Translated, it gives CSARDVERAVEQYF.